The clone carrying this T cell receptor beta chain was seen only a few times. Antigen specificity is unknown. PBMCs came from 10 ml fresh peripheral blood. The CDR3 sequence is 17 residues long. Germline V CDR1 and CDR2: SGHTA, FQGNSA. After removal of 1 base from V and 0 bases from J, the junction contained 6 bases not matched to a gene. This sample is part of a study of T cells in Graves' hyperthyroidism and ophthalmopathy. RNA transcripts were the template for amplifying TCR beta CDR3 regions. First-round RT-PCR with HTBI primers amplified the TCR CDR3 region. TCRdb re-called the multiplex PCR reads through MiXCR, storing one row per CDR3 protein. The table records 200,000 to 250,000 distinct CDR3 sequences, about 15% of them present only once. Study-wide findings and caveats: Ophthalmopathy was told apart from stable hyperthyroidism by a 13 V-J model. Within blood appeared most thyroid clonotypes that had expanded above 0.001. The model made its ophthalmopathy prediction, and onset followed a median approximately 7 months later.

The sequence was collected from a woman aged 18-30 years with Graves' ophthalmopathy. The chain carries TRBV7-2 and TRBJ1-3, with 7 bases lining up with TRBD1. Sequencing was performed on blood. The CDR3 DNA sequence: TGTGCCAGCAGCTTAGGAGTAGGGGGCCGCTCTGGAAACACCATATATTTT. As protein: CASSLGVGGRSGNTIYF.